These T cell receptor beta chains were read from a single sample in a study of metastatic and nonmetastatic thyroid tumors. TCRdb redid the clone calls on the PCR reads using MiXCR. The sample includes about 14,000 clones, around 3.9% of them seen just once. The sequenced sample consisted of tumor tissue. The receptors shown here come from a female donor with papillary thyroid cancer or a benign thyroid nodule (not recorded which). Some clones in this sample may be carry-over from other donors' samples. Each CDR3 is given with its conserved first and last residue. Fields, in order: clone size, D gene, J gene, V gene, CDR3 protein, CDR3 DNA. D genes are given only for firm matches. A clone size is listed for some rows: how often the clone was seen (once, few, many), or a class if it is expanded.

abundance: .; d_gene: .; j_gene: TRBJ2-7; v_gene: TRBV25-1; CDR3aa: CASTNYYEQYF; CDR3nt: TGTGCCAGCACCAATTACTACGAGCAGTACTTC
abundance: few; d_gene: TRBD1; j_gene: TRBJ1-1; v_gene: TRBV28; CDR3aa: CASSRTRGFEAFF; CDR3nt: TGTGCCAGCAGTAGGACCAGGGGGTTTGAAGCTTTCTTT
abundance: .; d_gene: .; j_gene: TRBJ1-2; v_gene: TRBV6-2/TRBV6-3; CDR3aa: CASPGPIYGYTF; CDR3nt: TGTGCCAGCCCGGGGCCGATCTATGGCTACACCTTC
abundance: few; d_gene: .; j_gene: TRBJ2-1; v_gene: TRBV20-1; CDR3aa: CSASGRYSYNEQFF; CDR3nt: TGCAGTGCTAGCGGGAGATACTCCTACAATGAGCAGTTCTTC
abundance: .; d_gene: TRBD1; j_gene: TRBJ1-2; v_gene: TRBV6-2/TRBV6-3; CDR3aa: CASSYRRDRGLGGYGYTF; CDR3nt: TGTGCCAGCAGTTACCGTCGGGACAGGGGGCTAGGGGGCTATGGCTACACCTTC
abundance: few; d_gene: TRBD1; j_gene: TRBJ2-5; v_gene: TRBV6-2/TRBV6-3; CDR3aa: CASSASGTGETQYF; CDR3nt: TGTGCCAGCAGTGCGAGTGGGACAGGGGAGACCCAGTACTTC
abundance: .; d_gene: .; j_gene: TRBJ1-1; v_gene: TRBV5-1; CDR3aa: CASSVRGNTEAFF; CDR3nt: TGCGCCAGCAGCGTCAGGGGTAACACTGAAGCTTTCTTT
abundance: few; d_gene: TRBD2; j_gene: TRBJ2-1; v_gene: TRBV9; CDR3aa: CASSKRGWLAEYNEQFF; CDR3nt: TGTGCCAGCAGCAAGAGAGGGTGGCTAGCGGAGTACAATGAGCAGTTCTTC
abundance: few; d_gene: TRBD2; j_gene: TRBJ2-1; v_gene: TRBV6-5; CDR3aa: CASSSRGGSSYNEQFF; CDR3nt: TGTGCCAGCAGTTCTCGGGGGGGGAGCTCCTACAATGAGCAGTTCTTC
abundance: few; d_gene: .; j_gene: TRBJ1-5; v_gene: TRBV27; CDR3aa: CASSFGGNQPQHF; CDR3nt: TGTGCCAGCAGTTTCGGAGGGAATCAGCCCCAGCATTTT
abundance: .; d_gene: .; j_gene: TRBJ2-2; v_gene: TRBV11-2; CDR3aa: CASSLDGATGELFF; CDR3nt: TGTGCCAGCAGCTTGGACGGGGCCACCGGGGAGCTGTTTTTT
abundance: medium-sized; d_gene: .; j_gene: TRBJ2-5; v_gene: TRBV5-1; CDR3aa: CASSSGYQETQYF; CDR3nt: TGCGCCAGCAGCTCAGGGTACCAAGAGACCCAGTACTTC
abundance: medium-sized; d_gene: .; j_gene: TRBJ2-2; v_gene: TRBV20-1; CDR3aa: CSASITNTGELFF; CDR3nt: TGCAGTGCTAGTATCACGAACACCGGGGAGCTGTTTTTT
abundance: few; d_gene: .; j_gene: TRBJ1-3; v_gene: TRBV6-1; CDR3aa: CASSYSGVGNTIYF; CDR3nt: TGTGCCAGCAGTTATTCAGGGGTCGGAAACACCATATATTTT
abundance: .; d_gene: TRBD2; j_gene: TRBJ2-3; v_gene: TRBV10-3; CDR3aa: CAISRSTGLAGWPYVTDTQYF; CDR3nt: TGTGCCATCAGTCGAAGTACGGGACTAGCGGGGTGGCCTTATGTCACAGATACGCAGTATTTT
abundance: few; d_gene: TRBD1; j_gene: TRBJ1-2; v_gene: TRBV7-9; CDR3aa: CASSFVGQGAGYTF; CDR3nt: TGTGCCAGCAGCTTTGTTGGTCAGGGGGCCGGCTACACCTTC
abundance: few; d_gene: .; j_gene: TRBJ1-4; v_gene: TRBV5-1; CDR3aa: CASSLQPPTGLNEKLFF; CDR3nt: TGCGCCAGCAGCCTCCAACCTCCTACAGGGCTTAATGAAAAACTGTTTTTT
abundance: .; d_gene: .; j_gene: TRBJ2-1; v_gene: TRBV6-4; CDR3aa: CASSDSTSNEQFF; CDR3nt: TGTGCCAGCAGTGACTCGACTAGCAATGAGCAGTTCTTC
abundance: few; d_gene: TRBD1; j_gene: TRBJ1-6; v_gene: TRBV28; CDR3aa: CASSWDRDNSPLHF; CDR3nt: TGTGCCAGCAGTTGGGACAGGGACAATTCACCCCTCCACTTT
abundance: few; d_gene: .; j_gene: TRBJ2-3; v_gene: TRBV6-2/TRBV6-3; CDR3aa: CASSQTGHTQYF; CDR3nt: TGTGCCAGCAGCCAGACAGGACATACGCAGTATTTT
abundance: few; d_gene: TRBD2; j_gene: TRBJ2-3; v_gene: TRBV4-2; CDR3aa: CASSQGGAGLGTSDTQYF; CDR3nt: TGTGCCAGCAGCCAAGGGGGTGCGGGACTAGGAACCTCAGATACGCAGTATTTT
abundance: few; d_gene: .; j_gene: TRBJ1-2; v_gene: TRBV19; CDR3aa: CASSIHSATNYGYTF; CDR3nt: TGTGCCAGTAGTATACACTCCGCAACTAACTATGGCTACACCTTC
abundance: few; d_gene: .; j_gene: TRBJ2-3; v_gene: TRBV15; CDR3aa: CATSRDQDTQYF; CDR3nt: TGTGCCACCAGCAGAGATCAGGATACGCAGTATTTT
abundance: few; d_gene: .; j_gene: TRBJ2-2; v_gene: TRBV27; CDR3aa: CASRPMTGTTGELFF; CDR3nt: TGTGCCAGCAGACCTATGACAGGCACAACCGGGGAGCTGTTTTTT
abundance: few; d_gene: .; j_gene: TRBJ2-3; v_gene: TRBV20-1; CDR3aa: CSVPGLTHNTQYF; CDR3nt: TGCAGTGTTCCGGGACTCACCCACAATACGCAGTATTTT
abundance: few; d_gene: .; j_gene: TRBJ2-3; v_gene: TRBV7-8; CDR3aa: CASSLASGADTQYF; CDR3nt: TGTGCCAGCAGCTTAGCGTCAGGAGCAGATACGCAGTATTTT
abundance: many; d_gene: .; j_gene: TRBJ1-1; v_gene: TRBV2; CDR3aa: CASRGWGEDTEAFF; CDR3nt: TGTGCCAGCAGGGGGTGGGGGGAGGACACTGAAGCATTCTTT
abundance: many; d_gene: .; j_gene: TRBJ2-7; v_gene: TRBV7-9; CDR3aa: CASSLGLGSQAYEQYF; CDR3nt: TGTGCCAGCAGCTTAGGGCTGGGCAGCCAAGCCTACGAGCAGTACTTC
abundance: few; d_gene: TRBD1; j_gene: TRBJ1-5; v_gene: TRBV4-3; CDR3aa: CASSQRTGGSQPQHF; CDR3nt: TGCGCCAGCAGTCAGAGGACAGGGGGCAGTCAGCCCCAACATTTT
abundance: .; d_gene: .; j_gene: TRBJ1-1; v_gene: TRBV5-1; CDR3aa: CASSLSGPLNTEAFF; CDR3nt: TGCGCCAGCAGCTTGTCGGGACCCTTGAACACTGAAGCTTTCTTT
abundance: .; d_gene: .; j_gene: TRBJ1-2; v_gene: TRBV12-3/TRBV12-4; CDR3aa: CASSWTSGTLGYTF; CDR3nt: TGTGCCAGCAGTTGGACATCTGGGACGCTGGGCTACACCTTC
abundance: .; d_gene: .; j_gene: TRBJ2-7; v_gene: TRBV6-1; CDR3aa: CASLAGYEQYF; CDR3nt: TGTGCCAGCCTCGCGGGGTACGAGCAGTACTTC
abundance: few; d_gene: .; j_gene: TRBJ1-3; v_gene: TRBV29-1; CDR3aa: CSGHREGLAGNTIYF; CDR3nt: TGCAGCGGTCATAGGGAGGGGCTCGCTGGAAACACCATATATTTT